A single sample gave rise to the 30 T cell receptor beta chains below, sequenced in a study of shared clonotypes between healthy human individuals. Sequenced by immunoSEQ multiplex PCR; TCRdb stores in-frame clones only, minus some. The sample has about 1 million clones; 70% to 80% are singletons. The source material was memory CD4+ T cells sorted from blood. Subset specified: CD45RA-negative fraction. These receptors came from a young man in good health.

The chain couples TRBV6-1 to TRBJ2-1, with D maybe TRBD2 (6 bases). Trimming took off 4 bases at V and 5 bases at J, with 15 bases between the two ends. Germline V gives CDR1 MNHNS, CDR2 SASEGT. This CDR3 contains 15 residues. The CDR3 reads CASSVRREFNNEQFF. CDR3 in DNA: TGTGCCAGCAGTGTACGGAGGGAGTTCAACAATGAGCAGTTCTTC.

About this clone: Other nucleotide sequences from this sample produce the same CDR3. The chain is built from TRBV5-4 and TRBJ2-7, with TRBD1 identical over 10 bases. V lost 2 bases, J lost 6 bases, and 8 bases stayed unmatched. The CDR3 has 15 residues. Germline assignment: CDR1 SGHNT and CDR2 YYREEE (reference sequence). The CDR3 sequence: CASSLSGTGVSEQYF. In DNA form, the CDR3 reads TGTGCCAGCAGCTTAAGCGGGACAGGGGTTAGCGAGCAGTACTTC.

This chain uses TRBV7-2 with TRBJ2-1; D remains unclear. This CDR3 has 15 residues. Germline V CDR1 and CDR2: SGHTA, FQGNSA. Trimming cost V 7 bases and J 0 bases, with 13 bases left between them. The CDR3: CASTDSQSSYNEQFF. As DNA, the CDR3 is TGTGCCAGCACCGACTCCCAAAGCTCCTACAATGAGCAGTTCTTC.

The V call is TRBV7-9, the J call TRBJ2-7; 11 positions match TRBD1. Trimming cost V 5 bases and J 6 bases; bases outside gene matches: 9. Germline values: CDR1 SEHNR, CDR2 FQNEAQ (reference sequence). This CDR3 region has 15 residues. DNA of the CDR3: TGTGCCAGCAGCCAGAGGACAGGGGGCGAGGGCGAGCAGTACTTC. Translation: CASSQRTGGEGEQYF.

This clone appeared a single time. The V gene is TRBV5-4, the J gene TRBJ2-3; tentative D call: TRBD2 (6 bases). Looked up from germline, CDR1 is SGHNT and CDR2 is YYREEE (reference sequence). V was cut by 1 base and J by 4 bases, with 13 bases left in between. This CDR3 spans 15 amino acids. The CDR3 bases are TGTGCCAGCAGCTTGATGGGGGGTAGGGCAGATACGCAGTATTTT. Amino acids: CASSLMGGRADTQYF.

The CDR3 DNA follows: TGTGCCAGCAGTCCAGACCGCGTCCCCAATTCACCCCTCCACTTT. The encoded protein is CASSPDRVPNSPLHF. This sequence joins TRBV27 and TRBJ1-6; no definite D call. The CDR3 is made up of 15 amino acids. V was shortened by 5 bases and J by 7 bases, with 15 bases between the two germline ends. Per the germline V gene, CDR1 is MNHEY and CDR2 is SMNVEV (reference sequence).

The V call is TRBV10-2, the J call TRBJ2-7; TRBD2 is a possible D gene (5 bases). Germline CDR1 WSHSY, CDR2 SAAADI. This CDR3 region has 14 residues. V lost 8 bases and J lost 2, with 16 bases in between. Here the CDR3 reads CASRLGDGPYEQYF. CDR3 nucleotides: TGCGCCAGCCGGCTGGGAGACGGGCCCTACGAGCAGTACTTC.

The DNA of the CDR3 is TGTGCCTGGAGTCCTCTGTGGGGCACCCCGACGACAAGACAAGAGACCCAGTACTTC. It specifies CAWSPLWGTPTTRQETQYF. The chain carries TRBV30 and TRBJ2-5; D possibly corresponds to TRBD1 (5 bases). V lost 2 bases and J 2 bases, leaving 27 bases between the germline ends. Germline V gene data show CDR1 as GTSNPN and CDR2 as SVGIG (reference sequence). The CDR3 sequence is 19 residues long.

The CDR3 DNA reads TGTGCCAGCAGCTTAATAGGGACAGGGGGCACCGGGGAGCTGTTTTTT. This gives the protein CASSLIGTGGTGELFF. This chain links TRBV7-3 with TRBJ2-2, with TRBD1 matching over 11 bases. CDR1 and CDR2 (germline): SGHTA, FQGTGA. The CDR3 totals 16 residues. After removal of 1 base from V and 4 bases from J, the junction contained 2 bases not matched to a gene. Full variable domain (missing parts from reference TRBV7-3 and TRBJ2-2): GAGVSQTPSNKVTEKGKYVELRCDPISGHTALYWYRQSLGQGPEFLIYFQGTGAADDSGLPNDRFFAVRPEGSVSTLKIQRTERGDSAVYLCASSLIGTGGTGELFFGEGSRLTVL.

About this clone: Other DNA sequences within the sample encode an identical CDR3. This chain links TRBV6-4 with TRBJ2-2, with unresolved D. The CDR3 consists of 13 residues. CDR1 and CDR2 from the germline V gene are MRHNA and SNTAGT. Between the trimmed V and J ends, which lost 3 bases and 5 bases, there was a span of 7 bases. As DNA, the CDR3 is TGTGCCAGCAGTGAAGGAGCTACCGGGGAGCTGTTTTTT. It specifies CASSEGATGELFF.

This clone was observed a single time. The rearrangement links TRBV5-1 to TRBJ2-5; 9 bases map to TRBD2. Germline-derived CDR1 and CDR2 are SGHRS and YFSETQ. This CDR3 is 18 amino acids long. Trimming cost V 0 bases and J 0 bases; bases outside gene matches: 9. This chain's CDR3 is CASSLALRLAGNQETQYF. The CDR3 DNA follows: TGCGCCAGCAGCTTGGCTTTACGGCTAGCGGGGAACCAAGAGACCCAGTACTTC.

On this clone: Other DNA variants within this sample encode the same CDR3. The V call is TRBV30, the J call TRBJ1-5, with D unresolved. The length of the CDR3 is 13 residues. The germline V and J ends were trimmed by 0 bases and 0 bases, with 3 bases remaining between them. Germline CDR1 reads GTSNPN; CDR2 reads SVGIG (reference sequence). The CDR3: CAWSVSSNQPQHF. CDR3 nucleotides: TGTGCCTGGAGTGTAAGTAGCAATCAGCCCCAGCATTTT.

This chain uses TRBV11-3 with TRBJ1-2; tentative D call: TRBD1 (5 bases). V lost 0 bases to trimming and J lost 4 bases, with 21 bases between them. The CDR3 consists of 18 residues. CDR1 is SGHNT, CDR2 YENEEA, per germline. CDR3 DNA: TGTGCCAGCAGCTTAGATTTACAGGCCCCGGGTTGGGGCTATGGCTACACCTTC. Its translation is CASSLDLQAPGWGYGYTF. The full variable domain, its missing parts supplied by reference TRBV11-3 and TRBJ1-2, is EAGVVQSPRYKIIEKKQPVAFWCNPISGHNTLYWYLQNLGQGPELLIRYENEEAVDDSQLPKDRFSAERLKGVDSTLKIQPAELGDSAVYLCASSLDLQAPGWGYGYTFGSGTRLTVV.

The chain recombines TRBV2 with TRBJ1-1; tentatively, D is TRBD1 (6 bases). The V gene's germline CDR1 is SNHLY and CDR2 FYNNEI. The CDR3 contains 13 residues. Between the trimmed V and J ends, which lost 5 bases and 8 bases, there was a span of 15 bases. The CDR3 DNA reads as TGTGCCAGCAGTAAAGGACTACAGGGAGAAGCTTTCTTT. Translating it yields CASSKGLQGEAFF.

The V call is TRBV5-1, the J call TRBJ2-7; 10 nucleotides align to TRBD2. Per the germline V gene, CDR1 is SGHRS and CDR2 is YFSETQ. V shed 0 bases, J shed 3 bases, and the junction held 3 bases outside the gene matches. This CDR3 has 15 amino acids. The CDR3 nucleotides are TGCGCCAGCAGCTTGGATACTAGCGGGATCTACGAGCAGTACTTC. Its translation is CASSLDTSGIYEQYF.

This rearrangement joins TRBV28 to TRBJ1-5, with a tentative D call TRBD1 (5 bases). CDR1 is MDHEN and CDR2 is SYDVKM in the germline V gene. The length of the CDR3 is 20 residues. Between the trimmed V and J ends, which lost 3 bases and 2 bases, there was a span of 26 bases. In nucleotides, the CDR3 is TGTGCCAGCAGTTTTCGACCCCGTGGTCAGGGATCGGGAGGCAATCAGCCCCAGCATTTT. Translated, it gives CASSFRPRGQGSGGNQPQHF.

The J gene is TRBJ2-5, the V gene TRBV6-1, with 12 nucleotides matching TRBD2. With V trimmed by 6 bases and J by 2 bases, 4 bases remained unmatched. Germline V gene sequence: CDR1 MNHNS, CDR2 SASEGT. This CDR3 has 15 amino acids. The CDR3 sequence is CASRLLAGGQETQYF. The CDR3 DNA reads TGTGCCAGCAGACTACTAGCGGGGGGACAAGAGACCCAGTACTTC.

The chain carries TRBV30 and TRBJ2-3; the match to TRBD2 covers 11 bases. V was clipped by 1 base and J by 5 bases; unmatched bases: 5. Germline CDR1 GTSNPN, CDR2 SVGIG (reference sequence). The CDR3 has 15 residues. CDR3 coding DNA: TGTGCCTGGAGTGATGGGACTAGCGGACGAGATACGCAGTATTTT. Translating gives CAWSDGTSGRDTQYF.

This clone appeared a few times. CDR3 loop: CATSAKWGWENIQYF. The CDR3, as DNA: TGTGCCACCAGCGCTAAATGGGGGTGGGAAAACATTCAGTACTTC. The V call is TRBV15, the J call TRBJ2-4, with D possibly being TRBD1 or TRBD2 (5 bases each). The CDR3 consists of 15 residues. Trimming removed 5 bases at V and 5 bases at J, with 16 bases between. Germline CDR1 and CDR2: LNHNV and YYDKDF (reference sequence). Together with reference TRBV15 and TRBJ2-4, the CDR3 gives the full variable domain: DAMVIQNPRYQVTQFGKPVTLSCSQTLNHNVMYWYQQKSSQAPKLLFHYYDKDFNNEADTPDNFQSRRPNTSFCFLDIRSPGLGDTAMYLCATSAKWGWENIQYFGAGTRLSVL.

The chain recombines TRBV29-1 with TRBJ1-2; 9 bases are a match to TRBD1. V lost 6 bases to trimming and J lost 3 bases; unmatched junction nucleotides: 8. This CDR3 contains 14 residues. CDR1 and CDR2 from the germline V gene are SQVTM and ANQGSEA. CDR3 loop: CSVAQGADHYGYTF. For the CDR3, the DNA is TGCAGCGTAGCACAGGGGGCGGACCACTATGGCTACACCTTC. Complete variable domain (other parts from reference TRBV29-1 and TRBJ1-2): SAVISQKPSRDICQRGTSLTIQCQVDSQVTMMFWYRQQPGQSLTLIATANQGSEATYESGFVIDKFPISRPNLTFSTLTVSNMSPEDSSIYLCSVAQGADHYGYTFGSGTRLTVV.

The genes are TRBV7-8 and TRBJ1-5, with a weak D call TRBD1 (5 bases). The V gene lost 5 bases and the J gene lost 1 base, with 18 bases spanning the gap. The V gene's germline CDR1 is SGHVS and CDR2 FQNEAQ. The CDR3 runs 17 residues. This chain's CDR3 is CASSPRWGKGSNQPQHF. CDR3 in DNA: TGTGCCAGCAGCCCTCGTTGGGGGAAAGGGAGCAATCAGCCCCAGCATTTT.

For the CDR3, the DNA is TGTGCCAGTACCCAAGAAGCCGGGGTAAACCAGCCCCAGCATTTT. Encoded protein: CASTQEAGVNQPQHF. The genes are TRBV19 and TRBJ1-5; D remains ambiguous. This CDR3 has 15 residues. Germline V CDR1 and CDR2: LNHDA, SQIVND (reference sequence). V lost 7 bases and J lost 7, with 20 bases in between.

CDR3 amino acids: CAWSIGGYNEQFF. The CDR3 nucleotides read TGTGCCTGGAGTATCGGAGGGTACAATGAGCAGTTCTTC. The rearrangement joins TRBV30 to TRBJ2-1; tentatively, D is TRBD2 (6 bases). In germline, CDR1 is GTSNPN, CDR2 SVGIG (reference sequence). The ends were cut back, 2 bases at V and 4 bases at J, with 9 bases in the middle. The CDR3 is made up of 13 amino acids.

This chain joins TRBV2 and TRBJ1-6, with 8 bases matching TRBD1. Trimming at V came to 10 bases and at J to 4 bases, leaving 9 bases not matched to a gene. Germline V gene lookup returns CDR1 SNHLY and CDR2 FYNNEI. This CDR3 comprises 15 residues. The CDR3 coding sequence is TGTGCCACCTCCCCGGACAGGGCTTATAATTCACCCCTCCACTTT. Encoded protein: CATSPDRAYNSPLHF.

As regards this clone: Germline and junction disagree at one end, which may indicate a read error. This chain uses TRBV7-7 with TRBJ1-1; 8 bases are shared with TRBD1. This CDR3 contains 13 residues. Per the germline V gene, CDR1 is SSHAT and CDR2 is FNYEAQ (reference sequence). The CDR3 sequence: CASSQDRDTEAFF. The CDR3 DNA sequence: TGTGCTAGCAGCCAGGACAGGGACACTGAAGCTTTCTTT.

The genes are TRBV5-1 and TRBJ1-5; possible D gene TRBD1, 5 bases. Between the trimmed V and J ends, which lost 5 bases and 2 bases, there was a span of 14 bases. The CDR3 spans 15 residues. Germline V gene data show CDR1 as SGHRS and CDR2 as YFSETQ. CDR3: CASRVDGGGNQPQHF. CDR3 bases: TGCGCCAGCAGAGTTGACGGAGGGGGCAATCAGCCCCAGCATTTT.

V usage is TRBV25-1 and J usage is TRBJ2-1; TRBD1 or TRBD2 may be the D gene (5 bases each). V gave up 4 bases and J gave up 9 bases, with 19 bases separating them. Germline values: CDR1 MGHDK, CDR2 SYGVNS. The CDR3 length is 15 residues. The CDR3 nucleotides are TGTGCCAGCAGTGCATCCGGGACCCTAGGTGGTGAGCAGTTCTTC. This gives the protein CASSASGTLGGEQFF.

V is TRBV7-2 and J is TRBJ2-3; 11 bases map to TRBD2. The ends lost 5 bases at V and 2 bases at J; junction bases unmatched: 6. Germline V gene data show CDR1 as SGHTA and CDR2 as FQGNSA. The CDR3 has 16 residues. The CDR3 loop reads CASSKGLAGYTDTQYF. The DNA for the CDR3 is TGTGCCAGCAGCAAAGGACTAGCGGGCTACACAGATACGCAGTATTTT. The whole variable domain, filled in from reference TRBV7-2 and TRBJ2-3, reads GAGVSQSPSNKVTEKGKDVELRCDPISGHTALYWYRQSLGQGLEFLIYFQGNSAPDKSGLPSDRFSAERTGGSVSTLTIQRTQQEDSAVYLCASSKGLAGYTDTQYFGPGTRLTVL.

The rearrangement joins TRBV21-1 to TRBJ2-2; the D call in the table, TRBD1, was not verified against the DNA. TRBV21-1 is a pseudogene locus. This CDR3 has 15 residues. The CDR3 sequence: CASSEGVRRTGELFF. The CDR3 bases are TGTGCCAGCAGTGAGGGGGTAAGAAGGACCGGGGAGCTGTTTTTT.

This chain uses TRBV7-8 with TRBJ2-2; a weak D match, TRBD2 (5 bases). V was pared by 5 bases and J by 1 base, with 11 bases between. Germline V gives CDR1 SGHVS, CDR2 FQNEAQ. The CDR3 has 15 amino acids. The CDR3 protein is CASSQSLGNTGELFF. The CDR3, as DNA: TGTGCCAGCAGCCAGTCACTAGGGAACACCGGGGAGCTGTTTTTT. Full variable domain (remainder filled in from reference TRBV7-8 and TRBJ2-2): GAGVSQSPRYKVAKRGQDVALRCDPISGHVSLFWYQQALGQGPEFLTYFQNEAQLDKSGLPSDRFFAERPEGSVSTLKIQRTQQEDSAVYLCASSQSLGNTGELFFGEGSRLTVL.